This note documents a single T cell receptor beta chain sequence. No antigen is known for it. The record originates from a study of T cell repertoires in cytomegalovirus infection. At the level of the study: Recently described HLA-C-restricted plus well-studied HLA-B-restricted CMV epitopes were used. General study results and limits: HLA-C-restricted CMV-specific TCR beta clonotypes prevailed in the ex vivo response. Cumulative frequency (of public TCR beta family members) identified carriers of CMV plus the relevant HLA.

MiXCR, run by TCRdb on the reads, gives a single entry per CDR3 protein. The repertoire consists of about 900,000 distinct CDR3 sequences, with roughly 30% occurring once and the leading ten covering about 14%. The CDR3 has 16 residues. The germline V gene encodes CDR1 SGHAT and CDR2 FQNNGV. The germline V and J ends were trimmed by 3 bases and 9 bases, with 21 bases remaining between them. The sequence came from a human donor in good health (CMV status not recorded). Some clones in this sample may be carry-over from other donors' samples. Sequenced material: cultured CD8+ T cells from PBMCs, taken from culture after CMV antigen stimulation. The V and J genes are TRBV11-2 and TRBJ2-1; D assignment may be TRBD1 or TRBD2 (7 bases each). CDR3 amino acids: CASSFGGWAGGGEQFF. The CDR3 nucleotides read TGTGCCAGCAGCTTCGGGGGGTGGGCAGGGGGTGGTGAGCAGTTCTTC.